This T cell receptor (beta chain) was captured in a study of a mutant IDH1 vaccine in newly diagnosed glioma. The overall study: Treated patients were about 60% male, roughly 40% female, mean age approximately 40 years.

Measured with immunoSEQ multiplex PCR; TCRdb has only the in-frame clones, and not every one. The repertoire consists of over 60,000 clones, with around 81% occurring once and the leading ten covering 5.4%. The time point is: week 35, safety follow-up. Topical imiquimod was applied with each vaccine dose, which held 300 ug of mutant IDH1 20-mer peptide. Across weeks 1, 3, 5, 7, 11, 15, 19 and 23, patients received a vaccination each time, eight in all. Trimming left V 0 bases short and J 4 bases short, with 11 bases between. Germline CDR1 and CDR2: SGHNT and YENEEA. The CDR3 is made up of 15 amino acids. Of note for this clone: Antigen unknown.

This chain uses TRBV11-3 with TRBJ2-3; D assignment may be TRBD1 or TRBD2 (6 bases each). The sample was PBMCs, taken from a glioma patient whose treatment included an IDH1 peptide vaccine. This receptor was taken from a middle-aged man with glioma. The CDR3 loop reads CASSLDGGFPDTQYF. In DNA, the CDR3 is TGTGCCAGCAGCTTAGACGGGGGCTTCCCAGATACGCAGTATTTT.